This T cell receptor (beta chain) was captured by sequencing in a study of graft-versus-host responses after intestinal transplantation. Here immunoSEQ multiplex PCR was the method, and the copy in TCRdb shows in-frame clones only, minus some. The repertoire has about 15,000 clones, about 55% of them found once; the top ten carry over 10%. Intraepithelial lymphocytes and lamina propria lymphocytes were released through processing of graft tissue. Notes on the study in general: Individuals who had graft-donor T cell macrochimerism had allografts that showed high graft-versus-host to host-versus-graft clonal ratios.

This clone appeared a single time. Its antigen remains unknown. There are 15 residues in the CDR3. CDR1 and CDR2 from the germline V gene are SGHTA and FQGNSA. Trimming took off 1 base at V and 1 base at J, with 9 bases between the two ends. V and J are TRBV7-2 and TRBJ2-3; tentatively, D is TRBD1 (5 bases). This receptor was obtained from a human patient who received an intestinal transplant, so some T cells may come from the graft donor. Here the sequenced sample was ileum tissue, taken 524 days after transplant. Here the CDR3 reads CASSLDLGRTDTQYF. As DNA, the CDR3 is TGTGCCAGCAGCTTAGACTTGGGGCGCACAGATACGCAGTATTTT.